These 4 T cell receptor beta chains came from one sample sequenced in a study of T cell responses to AZD1222 COVID-19 vaccine. Using immunoSEQ multiplex PCR, the repertoire was profiled, and TCRdb retains in-frame clones only, with some absent. The sample lists 150,000 to 160,000 clones, around nine tenths occurring once. The sequenced sample was peripheral blood, obtained on day 0 of AZD1222 vaccination. These receptors all stem from an adult in good health.

The chain is built from TRBV6-5 and TRBJ1-1; 7 bases match TRBD1. Per the germline V gene, CDR1 is MNHEY and CDR2 is SVGAGI. The trim removed 7 bases at V and 2 bases at J, leaving 4 bases unmatched. This CDR3 comprises 13 residues. The CDR3 loop is CASNRQGNTEAFF. The CDR3 bases are TGTGCCAGCAATAGACAGGGCAACACTGAAGCTTTCTTT.

This sequence joins TRBV12-3 or TRBV12-4 and TRBJ1-1; D remains unclear. The CDR3 sequence is 12 residues long. The germline V and J ends were trimmed by 9 bases and 4 bases, with 12 bases remaining between them. The CDR3, as DNA: TGTGCCAGTGGACGCGTCAGCACTGAAGCTTTCTTT. As protein: CASGRVSTEAFF.

The chain uses TRBV11-2 and TRBJ2-1; TRBD1 might be the D (5 bases). This CDR3 contains 13 residues. V lost 10 bases to trimming and J lost 5 bases, with 15 bases between them. Germline assignment: CDR1 SGHAT and CDR2 FQNNGV. CDR3 amino acids: CAIQVTRHNEQFF. DNA for the CDR3: TGTGCCATACAGGTAACGAGGCACAATGAGCAGTTCTTC.

The chain combines TRBV19 with TRBJ1-5; D is unclear. This CDR3 spans 15 amino acids. Germline V gives CDR1 LNHDA, CDR2 SQIVND (reference sequence). V lost 3 bases, J lost 0 bases, and 9 bases lay in between. The CDR3 DNA reads as TGTGCCAGTAGTATTAACAGTCATAGCAATCAGCCCCAGCATTTT. Amino acids: CASSINSHSNQPQHF.